Below, 2 T cell receptor beta chains from the same sample are listed, as sequenced in a study of cytomegalovirus exposure and HLA in healthy donors. Researchers ran the PCR with 60 Vbeta and 13 Jbeta primers. Produced via immunoSEQ multiplex PCR; TCRdb's table is partial and in-frame only. The top ten hold roughly 2% of the sample, which has some 85,000 clones, approximately 84% seen once. Sequenced material: PBMCs. These receptors were collected from a man younger than 35 in good health and CMV-seronegative.

This chain links TRBV5-6 with TRBJ2-7; 8 nucleotides align to TRBD1. Per the germline V gene, CDR1 is SGHDT and CDR2 is YYEEEE. The V gene end was trimmed by 4 bases and the J gene end by 6 bases; junction bases not matched to a gene: 9. There are 14 residues in the CDR3. The CDR3 here is CASSVQGVRGEQYF. The CDR3 nucleotides read TGTGCCAGCAGCGTACAGGGGGTTCGGGGCGAGCAGTACTTC.

This rearrangement joins TRBV28 to TRBJ2-2; D call uncertain. The CDR3 is 11 amino acids. Per germline, CDR1 MDHEN and CDR2 SYDVKM. Trimming took off 7 bases at V and 2 bases at J, with 2 bases between the two ends. In DNA, the CDR3 is TGTGCCAGCACAAACACCGGGGAGCTGTTTTTT. Protein product: CASTNTGELFF.